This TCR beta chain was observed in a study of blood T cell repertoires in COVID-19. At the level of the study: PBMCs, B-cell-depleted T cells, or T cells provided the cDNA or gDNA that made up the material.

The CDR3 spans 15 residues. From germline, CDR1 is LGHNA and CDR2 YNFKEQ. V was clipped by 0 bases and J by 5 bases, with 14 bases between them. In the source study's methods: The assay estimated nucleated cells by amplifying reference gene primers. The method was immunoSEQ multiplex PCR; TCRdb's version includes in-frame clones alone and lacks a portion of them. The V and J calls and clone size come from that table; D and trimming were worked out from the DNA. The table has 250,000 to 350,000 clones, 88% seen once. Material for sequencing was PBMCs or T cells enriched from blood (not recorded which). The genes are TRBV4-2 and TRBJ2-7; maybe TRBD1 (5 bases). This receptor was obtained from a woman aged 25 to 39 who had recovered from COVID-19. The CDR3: CASSQDLGLGDEQYF. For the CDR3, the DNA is TGTGCCAGCAGCCAAGATTTGGGGCTGGGCGACGAGCAGTACTTC.